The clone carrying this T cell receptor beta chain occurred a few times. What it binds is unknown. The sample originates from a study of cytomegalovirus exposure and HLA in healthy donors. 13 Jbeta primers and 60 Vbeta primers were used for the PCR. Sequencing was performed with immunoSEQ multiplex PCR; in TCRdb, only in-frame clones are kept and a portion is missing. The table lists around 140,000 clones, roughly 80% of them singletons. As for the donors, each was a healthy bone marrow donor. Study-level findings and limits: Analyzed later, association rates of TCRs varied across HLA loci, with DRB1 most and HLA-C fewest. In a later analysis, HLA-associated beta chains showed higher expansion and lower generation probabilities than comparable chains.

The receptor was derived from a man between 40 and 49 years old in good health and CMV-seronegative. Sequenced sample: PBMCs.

CDR3 sequence: CASSQALAQAGNTIYF. The CDR3, as DNA: TGCGCCAGCAGCCAAGCCCTGGCACAGGCTGGAAACACCATATATTTT. The chain uses TRBV4-1 and TRBJ1-3; a possible D gene is TRBD1 (5 bases). The V end lost 1 base, the J end lost 2 bases, and 12 bases lay between the germline ends. The CDR3 loop spans 16 amino acids. The V gene's germline CDR1 is MGHRA and CDR2 YSYEKL.